The 26 T cell receptor beta chains presented below share a single source sample, sequenced in a study of blood T cells in healthy people across ages. Then a second PCR, running about 6 to 12 cycles, was carried out with a sample-barcoded 5' primer and a J-beta primer mix. TCRdb reprocessed the 5' RACE reads via MiXCR and lists one record per CDR3 protein. The data hold 1.5 million or so distinct CDR3 sequences, with around two fifths observed a single time. Sequencing was performed on blood. These TCRs come from a woman in her late teens or twenties in good health.

This clonotype has just a few counts. The J gene is TRBJ1-1, the V gene TRBV6-6; TRBD1 might be the D (5 bases). V lost 0 bases and J 5 bases, leaving 13 bases between the germline ends. Germline V gives CDR1 MNHNY, CDR2 SVGAGI (reference sequence). The CDR3 is 15 amino acids. CDR3 residues: CASSYSQGAGTEAFF. Written as DNA, the CDR3 is TGTGCCAGCAGTTACTCGCAGGGTGCAGGAACTGAAGCTTTCTTT.

The chain is built from TRBV20-1 and TRBJ2-7; TRBD2 agrees at 14 bases. CDR1 and CDR2 (germline): DFQATT, SNEGSKA (reference sequence). V dropped 3 bases and J dropped 5; count of bases not matched to a gene: 6. The CDR3 length is 15 residues. The CDR3 bases are TGCAGTGCTAGCGATGGACTAGCGGGAGGACACGAGCAGTACTTC. It encodes CSASDGLAGGHEQYF.

CDR3 DNA sequence: TGTGCCAGCAGCCAAAACATTCTAGCGGGGGGCAGCGAGCAGTACTTC. Protein: CASSQNILAGGSEQYF. The V call is TRBV3-1, the J call TRBJ2-7; 11 bases match TRBD2. Germline-derived CDR1 and CDR2 are LGHDT and YNNKEL (reference sequence). Trimming cost V 2 bases and J 6 bases; bases outside gene matches: 9. CDR3 length: 16 amino acids.

This sequence joins TRBV2 and TRBJ2-2, with D possibly matching TRBD2 (6 bases). Germline V lookup: CDR1 SNHLY, CDR2 FYNNEI. The germline V and J ends were trimmed by 7 bases and 3 bases, with 18 bases remaining between them. This CDR3 has 16 amino acids. CDR3 in amino acids: CASTANRRVDTGELFF. The CDR3 DNA reads TGTGCCAGCACCGCCAACAGGAGGGTGGACACCGGGGAGCTGTTTTTT.

V usage is TRBV29-1 and J usage is TRBJ1-1; D remains unclear. CDR3 length: 14 amino acids. CDR1 is SQVTM and CDR2 is ANQGSEA in the germline V gene. With 3 bases removed from V and 5 bases from J, the gap between germline ends came to 16 bases. CDR3 residues: CSVEPTFVRTEAFF. In DNA form, the CDR3 reads TGCAGCGTTGAGCCCACCTTTGTTCGGACTGAAGCTTTCTTT.

This clonotype has just a few counts. The chain couples TRBV10-3 to TRBJ2-7; D may match TRBD1 or TRBD2 (6 bases each). The germline V gene has CDR1 ENHRY and CDR2 SYGVKD. CDR3 length equals 13 residues. Trimming pared 3 bases from V and 4 bases from J, leaving 10 bases between. Written as DNA, the CDR3 is TGTGCCATCAGTGAAGGGGGGCCTTACGAGCAGTACTTC. Amino acid sequence: CAISEGGPYEQYF.

In this sample, this clonotype turned up a few times. The gene calls are TRBV29-1 and TRBJ2-3, with D tentatively TRBD2 (5 bases). Per the germline V gene, CDR1 is SQVTM and CDR2 is ANQGSEA. V was pared by 8 bases and J by 1 base, with 10 bases between. This CDR3 comprises 12 residues. The CDR3 protein is CSTTGGTDTQYF. CDR3 coding DNA: TGCAGCACGACCGGGGGCACAGATACGCAGTATTTT.

The V and J genes are TRBV4-2 and TRBJ2-3, with TRBD1 identical over 7 bases. The CDR3 length is 15 residues. Germline V gene lookup returns CDR1 LGHNA and CDR2 YNFKEQ. V shed 4 bases and J 5 bases; nucleotides not matched to a gene: 9. The CDR3 sequence is CASSPLSRTGDTQYF. For the CDR3, the DNA is TGTGCCAGCAGCCCGCTATCCCGGACAGGAGATACGCAGTATTTT.

This clonotype was found a few times. J is TRBJ2-3 and V is TRBV4-1; D is ambiguous. Germline CDR1 reads MGHRA; CDR2 reads YSYEKL. The length of the CDR3 is 16 residues. The ends were cut back, 1 base at V and 3 bases at J, with 14 bases in the middle. For the CDR3, the DNA is TGCGCCAGCAGCCAAGTAGTTAGAGTGCCAACAGATACGCAGTATTTT. Protein sequence: CASSQVVRVPTDTQYF.

A note on this clonotype: Compared with germline, one end of the junction differs, possibly owing to a read error. The rearrangement joins TRBV7-2 to TRBJ2-1; TRBD2 aligns across 8 bases. Germline V gives CDR1 SGHTA, CDR2 FQGNSA. This CDR3 comprises 14 residues. The CDR3 sequence: CASSISSGYKEQFF. CDR3 DNA: TGTGCCAGCAGCATATCTAGCGGGTACAAGGAGCAGTTCTTC.

This clonotype was counted a few times. This sequence joins TRBV5-1 and TRBJ1-2; 9 nucleotides agree with TRBD1. The CDR3 is 13 residues long. From germline, CDR1 is SGHRS and CDR2 YFSETQ. After removal of 7 bases from V and 8 bases from J, the junction contained 9 bases not matched to a gene. CDR3 nucleotides: TGCGCCAGCGACGAAGACAGGGGGAAAGGCTACACCTTC. Its translation: CASDEDRGKGYTF.

This chain joins TRBV11-2 and TRBJ2-4, with unresolved D. V was clipped by 3 bases and J by 8 bases, with 17 bases between them. Per the germline V gene, CDR1 is SGHAT and CDR2 is FQNNGV. The CDR3 spans 15 residues. For the CDR3, the DNA is TGTGCCAGCAGCTTCGCCAAGGCCCAATTACACATTCAGTACTTC. This translates into CASSFAKAQLHIQYF.

V usage is TRBV5-4 and J usage is TRBJ2-3; 7 bases are shared with TRBD2. The CDR3 is 16 residues long. V dropped 4 bases and J dropped 4; count of bases not matched to a gene: 12. The V gene's germline CDR1 is SGHNT and CDR2 YYREEE (reference sequence). The DNA for the CDR3 is TGTGCCAGCAGCCCAGAGCGGGGCGGGGGAGCAGATACGCAGTATTTT. Encoded protein: CASSPERGGGADTQYF.

This chain uses TRBV28 with TRBJ2-7; 11 bases align to TRBD1. The last part of the DNA fits TRBJ2-5 better; the J call may be wrong. The CDR3 spans 15 residues. Germline V gene sequence: CDR1 MDHEN, CDR2 SYDVKM. This CDR3 reads CASRRDRGREETQYF. Here the CDR3 DNA reads TGTGCCAGCAGGCGGGACAGGGGGAGGGAAGAGACCCAGTACTTC.

The chain is built from TRBV11-3 and TRBJ2-3; TRBD2 might be the D (6 bases). V lost 3 bases, J lost 2 bases, and 12 bases lay in between. Germline lookup yields CDR1 SGHNT and CDR2 YENEEA. The CDR3 spans 15 residues. The CDR3 DNA sequence: TGTGCCAGCAGCTTCGGAGGGTCCTACACAGATACGCAGTATTTT. Its protein is CASSFGGSYTDTQYF.

The rearrangement joins TRBV6-1 to TRBJ2-1, with TRBD2 matching 11 bases. Germline CDR1 reads MNHNS; CDR2 reads SASEGT. The V and J ends lost 6 bases and 9 bases, in that order; junction bases with no gene match: 13. The CDR3 covers 16 residues. CDR3 coding DNA: TGTGCCAGCAGGGAAAACGGGACTAGCGGACGTCGTGAGCAGTTCTTC. Its protein product is CASRENGTSGRREQFF.

This clonotype was recorded a few times. The chain couples TRBV9 to TRBJ2-1; tentatively, D is TRBD1 or TRBD2 (5 bases each). V was pared by 4 bases and J by 5 bases, with 13 bases between. The CDR3 extends over 14 amino acids. Germline V gives CDR1 SGDLS, CDR2 YYNGEE. CDR3 bases: TGTGCCAGCAGCCTCTCCGGGACCCACAATGAGCAGTTCTTC. This translates into CASSLSGTHNEQFF.

This clonotype showed up just a few times. The V call is TRBV3-1, the J call TRBJ2-3, with a tentative D call TRBD1 (6 bases). From germline, CDR1 is LGHDT and CDR2 YNNKEL (reference sequence). This CDR3 has 15 residues. With 0 bases removed from V and 3 bases from J, the gap between germline ends came to 10 bases. CDR3: CASSQDQGWTDTQYF. CDR3 DNA: TGTGCCAGCAGCCAAGACCAGGGGTGGACAGATACGCAGTATTTT.

The chain carries TRBV6-5 and TRBJ1-1; perhaps TRBD1 as D (6 bases). Trimming took off 6 bases at V and 3 bases at J, with 14 bases between the two ends. The CDR3 spans 14 residues. Germline V gene data show CDR1 as MNHEY and CDR2 as SVGAGI. The DNA for the CDR3 is TGTGCCAGCAGCCCGGGGGGGGCGCACACTGAAGCTTTCTTT. This sequence encodes CASSPGGAHTEAFF.

The V and J genes are TRBV27 and TRBJ1-2, with unresolved D. Trimming removed 4 bases from V and 2 bases from J, with 5 bases in between. Germline V gene sequence: CDR1 MNHEY, CDR2 SMNVEV (reference sequence). This CDR3 region has 12 residues. CDR3 in amino acids: CASSSDNYGYTF. The CDR3 DNA follows: TGTGCCAGCAGTTCCGACAACTATGGCTACACCTTC.

This clonotype was seen a few times. The rearrangement uses TRBV5-1 and TRBJ2-7; D not resolved. Trimming removed 1 base at V and 1 base at J, with 9 bases between. The CDR3 extends over 14 amino acids. Germline assignment: CDR1 SGHRS and CDR2 YFSETQ. The CDR3 region has the DNA TGCGCCAGCAGCTTGTTTCAGGCATCCTACGAGCAGTACTTC. Encoded protein: CASSLFQASYEQYF.

The chain joins TRBV29-1 to TRBJ1-2; no clear D gene. CDR1 and CDR2 from the germline V gene are SQVTM and ANQGSEA. CDR3 length: 13 amino acids. Between the trimmed V and J ends, which lost 3 bases and 4 bases, there was a span of 12 bases. This CDR3 is CSVDPGAGYGYTF. The CDR3 DNA is TGCAGCGTTGATCCAGGAGCGGGCTATGGCTACACCTTC.

This clonotype was observed a single time. V gene TRBV18 combines with J gene TRBJ1-5; no clear D gene. The CDR3 spans 13 residues. The germline gives CDR1 KGHSH, CDR2 LQKENI. The V end lost 2 bases, the J end lost 5 bases, and 7 bases lay between the germline ends. The CDR3 region has the DNA TGTGCCAGCTCACCAGCGTCTTATCAGCCCCAGCATTTT. Protein product: CASSPASYQPQHF.

The V call is TRBV10-1, the J call TRBJ2-4; D might be TRBD2 (5 bases). The closer fit of TRBJ2-7 to the DNA end suggests the J call may be wrong. The CDR3 length is 12 residues. Germline CDR1 is WNHNN and CDR2 is SYGVQD (reference sequence). The CDR3 spells CASSEVRGEQYF. The DNA of the CDR3 is TGCGCCAGCAGTGAGGTCCGGGGCGAGCAGTACTTC.

The chain carries TRBV20-1 and TRBJ1-5; maybe TRBD1 (5 bases). CDR3 length: 14 residues. V shed 3 bases and J shed 4 bases, with 13 bases lying between them. The V gene's germline CDR1 is DFQATT and CDR2 SNEGSKA (reference sequence). This chain's CDR3 is CSASSGGWNQPQHF. The CDR3 region has the DNA TGCAGTGCTAGTTCCGGGGGATGGAATCAGCCCCAGCATTTT.

This clonotype showed up just a few times. This sequence joins TRBV5-1 and TRBJ2-5; D gene uncertain. CDR1 and CDR2 from the germline V gene are SGHRS and YFSETQ. The CDR3 covers 14 residues. Trimming took off 4 bases at V and 5 bases at J, with 15 bases between the two ends. The CDR3 protein is CASSPTESWETQYF. The CDR3, as DNA: TGCGCCAGCAGCCCTACAGAGTCGTGGGAGACCCAGTACTTC.